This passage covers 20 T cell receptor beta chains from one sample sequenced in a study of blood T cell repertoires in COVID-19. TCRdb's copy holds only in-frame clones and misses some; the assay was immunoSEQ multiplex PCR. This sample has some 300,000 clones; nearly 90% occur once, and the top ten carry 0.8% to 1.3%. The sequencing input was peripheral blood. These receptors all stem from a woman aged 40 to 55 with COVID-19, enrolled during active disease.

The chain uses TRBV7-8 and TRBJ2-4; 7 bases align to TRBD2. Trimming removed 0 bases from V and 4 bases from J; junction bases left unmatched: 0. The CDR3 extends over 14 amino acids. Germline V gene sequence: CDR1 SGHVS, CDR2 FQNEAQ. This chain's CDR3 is CASSLAGLKNIQYF. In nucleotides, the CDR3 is TGTGCCAGCAGCTTAGCGGGACTAAAAAACATTCAGTACTTC.

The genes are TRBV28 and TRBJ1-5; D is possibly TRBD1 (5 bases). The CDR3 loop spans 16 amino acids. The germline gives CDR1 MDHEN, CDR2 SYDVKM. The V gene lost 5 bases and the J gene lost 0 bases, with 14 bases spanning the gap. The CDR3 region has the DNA TGTGCCAGCAGTATCATGGGGGGACTTAGCAATCAGCCCCAGCATTTT. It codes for CASSIMGGLSNQPQHF.

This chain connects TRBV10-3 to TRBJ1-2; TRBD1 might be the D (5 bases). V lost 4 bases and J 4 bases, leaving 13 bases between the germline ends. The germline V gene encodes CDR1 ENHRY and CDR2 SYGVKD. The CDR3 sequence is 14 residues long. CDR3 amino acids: CAISASLTAYGYTF. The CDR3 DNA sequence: TGTGCCATCAGTGCCAGCCTGACAGCCTATGGCTACACCTTC.

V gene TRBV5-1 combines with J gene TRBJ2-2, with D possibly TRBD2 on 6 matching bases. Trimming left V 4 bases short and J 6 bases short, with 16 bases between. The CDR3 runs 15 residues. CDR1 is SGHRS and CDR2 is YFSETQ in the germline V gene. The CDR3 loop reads CASSIDSWGAGELFF. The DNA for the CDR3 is TGCGCCAGCAGCATAGACAGTTGGGGGGCCGGGGAGCTGTTTTTT.

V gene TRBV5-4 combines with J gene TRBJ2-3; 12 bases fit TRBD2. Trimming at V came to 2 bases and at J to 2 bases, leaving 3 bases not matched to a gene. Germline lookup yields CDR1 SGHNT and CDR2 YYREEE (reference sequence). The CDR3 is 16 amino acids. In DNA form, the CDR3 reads TGTGCCAGCAGCTTCCGACTAGCGGGAGACACAGATACGCAGTATTTT. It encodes CASSFRLAGDTDTQYF.

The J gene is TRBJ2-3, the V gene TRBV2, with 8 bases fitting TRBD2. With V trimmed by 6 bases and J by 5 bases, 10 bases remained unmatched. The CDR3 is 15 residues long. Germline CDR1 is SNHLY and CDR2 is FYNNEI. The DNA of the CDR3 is TGTGCCAGCAGCGAGGATCTGGCGGGAGGAGATACGCAGTATTTT. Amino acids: CASSEDLAGGDTQYF.

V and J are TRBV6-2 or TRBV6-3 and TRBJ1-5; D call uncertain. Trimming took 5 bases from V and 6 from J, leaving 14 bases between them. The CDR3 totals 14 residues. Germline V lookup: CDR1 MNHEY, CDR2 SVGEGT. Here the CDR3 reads CASSDKRGIQPQHF. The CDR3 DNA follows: TGTGCCAGCAGTGACAAGAGAGGGATTCAGCCCCAGCATTTT.

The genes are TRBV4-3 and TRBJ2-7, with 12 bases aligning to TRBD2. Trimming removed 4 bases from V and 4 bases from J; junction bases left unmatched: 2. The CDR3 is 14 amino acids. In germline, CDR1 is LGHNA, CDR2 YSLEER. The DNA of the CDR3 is TGCGCCAGCAGCCGACTAGCGGGAGTGTACGAGCAGTACTTC. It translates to CASSRLAGVYEQYF.

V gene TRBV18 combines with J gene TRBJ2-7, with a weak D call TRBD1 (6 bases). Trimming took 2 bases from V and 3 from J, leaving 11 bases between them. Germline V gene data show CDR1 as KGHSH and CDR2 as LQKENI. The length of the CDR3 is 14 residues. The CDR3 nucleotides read TGTGCCAGCTCACCAATCGAAGGGGGCTACGAGCAGTACTTC. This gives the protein CASSPIEGGYEQYF.

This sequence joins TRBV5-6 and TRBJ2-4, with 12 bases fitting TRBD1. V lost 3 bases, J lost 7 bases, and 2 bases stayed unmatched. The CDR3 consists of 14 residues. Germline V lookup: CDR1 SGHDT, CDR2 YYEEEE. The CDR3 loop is CASSSGTGGNIQYF. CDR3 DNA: TGTGCCAGCAGCTCTGGGACAGGGGGCAACATTCAGTACTTC. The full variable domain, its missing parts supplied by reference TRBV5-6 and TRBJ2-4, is DAGVTQSPTHLIKTRGQQVTLRCSPKSGHDTVSWYQQALGQGPQFIFQYYEEEERQRGNFPDRFSGHQFPNYSSELNVNALLLGDSALYLCASSSGTGGNIQYFGAGTRLSVL.

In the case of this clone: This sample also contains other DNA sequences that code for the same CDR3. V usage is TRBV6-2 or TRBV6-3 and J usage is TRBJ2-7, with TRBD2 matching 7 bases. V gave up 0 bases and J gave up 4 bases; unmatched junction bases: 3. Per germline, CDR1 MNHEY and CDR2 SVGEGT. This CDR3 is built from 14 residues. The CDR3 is CASSYSTGGYEQYF. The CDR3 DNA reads TGTGCCAGCAGTTACTCGACGGGGGGTTACGAGCAGTACTTC.

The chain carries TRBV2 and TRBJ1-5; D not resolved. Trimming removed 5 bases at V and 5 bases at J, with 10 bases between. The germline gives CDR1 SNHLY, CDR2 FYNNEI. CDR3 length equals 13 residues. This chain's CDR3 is CASSNWAHQPQHF. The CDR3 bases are TGTGCCAGCAGTAACTGGGCCCATCAGCCCCAGCATTTT.

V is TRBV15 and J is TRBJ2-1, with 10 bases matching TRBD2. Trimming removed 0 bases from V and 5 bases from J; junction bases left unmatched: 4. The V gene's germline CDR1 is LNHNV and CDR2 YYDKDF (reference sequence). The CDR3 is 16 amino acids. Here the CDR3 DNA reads TGTGCCACCAGCAGAGATAGGCTAGCGGGGGACAATGAGCAGTTCTTC. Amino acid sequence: CATSRDRLAGDNEQFF.

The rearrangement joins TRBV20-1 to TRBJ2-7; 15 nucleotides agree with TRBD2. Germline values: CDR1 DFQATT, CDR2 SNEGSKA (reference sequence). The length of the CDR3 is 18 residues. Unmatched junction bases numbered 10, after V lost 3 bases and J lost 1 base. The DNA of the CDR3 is TGCAGTGCTAGTGGGACTAGCGGGAGGAAGAGTCGGTCCTACGAGCAGTACTTC. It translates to CSASGTSGRKSRSYEQYF.

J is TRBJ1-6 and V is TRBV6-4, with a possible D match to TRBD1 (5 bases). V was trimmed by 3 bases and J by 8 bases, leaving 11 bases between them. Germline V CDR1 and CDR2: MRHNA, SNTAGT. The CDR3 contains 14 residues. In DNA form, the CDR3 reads TGTGCCAGCAGTGAGCAAGGGGCGCATTCACCCCTCCACTTT. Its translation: CASSEQGAHSPLHF.

For the CDR3, the DNA is TGCGCCAGCAGCTTCGGGGTTCTGGGCCAAGAGACCCAGTACTTC. Translating it yields CASSFGVLGQETQYF. V usage is TRBV5-1 and J usage is TRBJ2-5; weak D call: TRBD2 (5 bases). V lost 2 bases to trimming and J lost 1 base, with 12 bases between them. CDR1 is SGHRS and CDR2 is YFSETQ in the germline V gene. The CDR3 consists of 15 residues.

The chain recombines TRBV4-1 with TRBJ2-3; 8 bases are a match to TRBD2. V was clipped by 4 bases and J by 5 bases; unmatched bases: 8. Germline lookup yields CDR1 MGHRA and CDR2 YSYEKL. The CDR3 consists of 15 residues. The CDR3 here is CASSRMAGGGDTQYF. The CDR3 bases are TGCGCCAGCAGCCGAATGGCGGGGGGTGGAGATACGCAGTATTTT.

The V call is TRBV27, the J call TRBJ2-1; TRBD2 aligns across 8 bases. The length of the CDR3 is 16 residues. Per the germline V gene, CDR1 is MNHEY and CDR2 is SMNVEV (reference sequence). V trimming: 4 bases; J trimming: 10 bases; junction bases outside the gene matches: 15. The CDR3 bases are TGTGCCAGCAGTTCCTCAGCGGGAGAGTTCATAAGGGAGCAGTTCTTC. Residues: CASSSSAGEFIREQFF.

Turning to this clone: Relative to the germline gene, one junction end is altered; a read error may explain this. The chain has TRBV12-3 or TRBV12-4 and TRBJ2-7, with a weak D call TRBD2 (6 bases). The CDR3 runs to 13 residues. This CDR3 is CASSLAVGGEQYF. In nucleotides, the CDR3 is TGTGCCAGCAGTCTAGCAGTCGGGGGAGAGCAGTACTTC.

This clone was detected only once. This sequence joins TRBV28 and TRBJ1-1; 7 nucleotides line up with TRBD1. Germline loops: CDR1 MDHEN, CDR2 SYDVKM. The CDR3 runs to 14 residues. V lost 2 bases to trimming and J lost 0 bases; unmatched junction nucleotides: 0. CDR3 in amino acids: CASSLQGVNTEAFF. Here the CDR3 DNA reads TGTGCCAGCAGTTTACAGGGGGTGAACACTGAAGCTTTCTTT.